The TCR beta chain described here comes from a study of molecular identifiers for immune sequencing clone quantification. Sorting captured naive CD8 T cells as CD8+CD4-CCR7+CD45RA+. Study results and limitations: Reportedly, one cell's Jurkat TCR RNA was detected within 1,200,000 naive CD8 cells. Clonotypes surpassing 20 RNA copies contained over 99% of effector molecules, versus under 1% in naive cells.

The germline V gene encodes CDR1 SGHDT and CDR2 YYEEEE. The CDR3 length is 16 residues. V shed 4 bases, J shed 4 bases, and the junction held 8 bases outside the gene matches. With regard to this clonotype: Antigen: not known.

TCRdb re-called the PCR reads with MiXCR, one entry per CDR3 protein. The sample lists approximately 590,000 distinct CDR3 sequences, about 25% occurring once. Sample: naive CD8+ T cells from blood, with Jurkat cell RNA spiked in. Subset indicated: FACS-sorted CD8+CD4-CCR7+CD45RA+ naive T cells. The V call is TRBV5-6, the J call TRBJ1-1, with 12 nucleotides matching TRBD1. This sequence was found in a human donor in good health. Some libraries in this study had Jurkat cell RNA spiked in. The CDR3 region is CASSRPGTGGGTEAFF. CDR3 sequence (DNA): TGTGCCAGCAGCCGTCCCGGGACAGGGGGCGGCACTGAAGCTTTCTTT.